A single sample is the source of the 7 T cell receptor beta chains below, sequenced in a study of blood T cell repertoires in COVID-19. Assay: immunoSEQ multiplex PCR; the TCRdb copy retains only in-frame clones and omits some. The sample shows some 270,000 clones, approximately 85% of them seen only once. The sequencing sample was made of peripheral blood. All receptors come from a human donor with COVID-19, enrolled during active disease. The donor label of this sample is uncertain.

This chain links TRBV19 with TRBJ2-6; 10 bases agree with TRBD1. Trimming took 6 bases from V and 0 from J; bases not matched to a gene: 5. Per germline, CDR1 LNHDA and CDR2 SQIVND (reference sequence). The CDR3 consists of 17 residues. CDR3 region: CASRPGQGTSGANVLTF. Here the CDR3 DNA reads TGTGCCAGTAGACCGGGACAGGGGACCTCTGGGGCCAACGTCCTGACTTTC.

V and J are TRBV5-1 and TRBJ2-3; D is uncertain. The germline V gene has CDR1 SGHRS and CDR2 YFSETQ. This CDR3 has 13 residues. V shed 3 bases and J shed 0 bases, with 5 bases lying between them. The CDR3 DNA sequence: TGCGCCAGCAGCTCTCCTAGCACAGATACGCAGTATTTT. This sequence encodes CASSSPSTDTQYF.

This clone was counted once. The chain recombines TRBV9 with TRBJ2-3; 13 bases are shared with TRBD2. Germline CDR1 SGDLS, CDR2 YYNGEE. The trim removed 4 bases at V and 1 base at J, leaving 9 bases unmatched. This CDR3 has 18 amino acids. Here the CDR3 reads CASSKLAGGPGGTDTQYF. Here the CDR3 DNA reads TGTGCCAGCAGCAAACTAGCGGGAGGGCCGGGGGGCACAGATACGCAGTATTTT.

V usage is TRBV7-9 and J usage is TRBJ2-7, with D possibly TRBD2 on 7 matching bases. This CDR3 region has 15 residues. V lost 5 bases and J lost 4, with 18 bases in between. Germline CDR1 reads SEHNR; CDR2 reads FQNEAQ (reference sequence). CDR3 region: CASSPYRGAVYEQYF. DNA for the CDR3: TGTGCCAGCAGCCCTTATCGGGGGGCAGTTTACGAGCAGTACTTC.

The rearrangement joins TRBV6-5 to TRBJ1-1; 7 positions match TRBD1. The CDR3 is 16 amino acids. The trim removed 3 bases at V and 3 bases at J, leaving 10 bases unmatched. Germline values: CDR1 MNHEY, CDR2 SVGAGI. The CDR3 is CASSYTLYQGDTEAFF. CDR3 sequence (DNA): TGTGCCAGCAGTTATACCCTCTATCAGGGGGACACTGAAGCTTTCTTT.

V gene TRBV3-1 (or the pseudogene TRBV3-2) combines with J gene TRBJ2-1; no clear D gene. Trimming took 2 bases from V and 6 from J, leaving 5 bases between them. The CDR3 extends over 12 amino acids. CDR1 is LGHDT and CDR2 is YNNKEL in the germline V gene (reference sequence). The CDR3 DNA follows: TGTGCCAGCAGCCAAACGGGCAATGAGCAGTTCTTC. Translation gives CASSQTGNEQFF.

The rearrangement uses TRBV9 and TRBJ2-2; D is possibly TRBD2 (5 bases). V lost 0 bases and J 0 bases, leaving 6 bases between the germline ends. The length of the CDR3 is 15 residues. Germline V gene sequence: CDR1 SGDLS, CDR2 YYNGEE. CDR3 nucleotide sequence: TGTGCCAGCAGCGTAGTCGGGGCGAACACCGGGGAGCTGTTTTTT. This translates into CASSVVGANTGELFF.